The clone carrying this T cell receptor (beta chain) was recorded a few times. What it binds is unknown. The data belong to a study of shared clonotypes between healthy human individuals. Overall study results and limits: Rarefaction gave evidence that sorted-subset sequencing remained incomplete despite large depth.

Sequencing used immunoSEQ multiplex PCR; TCRdb keeps in-frame clones, though not all of them. The repertoire holds about 640,000 clones, with 72% as singletons. V shed 1 base, J shed 6 bases, and the junction held 6 bases outside the gene matches. The CDR3 totals 15 residues. Per the germline V gene, CDR1 is SGHVS and CDR2 is FNYEAQ. Sequencing was performed on memory CD4+ T cells sorted from blood. Subset in this sample: CD45RA-negative fraction. This sequence was found in a woman aged 30 to 39 in good health. The rearrangement uses TRBV7-6 and TRBJ1-2, with TRBD1 matching 9 bases. This chain's CDR3 is CASSLGGTGLNGYTF. Written as DNA, the CDR3 is TGTGCCAGCAGCTTAGGGGGGACAGGGTTGAATGGCTACACCTTC.